The source of this T cell receptor (beta chain) is a study of vaccination effects on CD4 cells after COVID-19. Sequencing used immunoSEQ multiplex PCR; TCRdb keeps in-frame clones, though not all of them. The data show 65,000 to 80,000 clones, around 77% seen once. The CDR3 spans 16 residues. V was clipped by 8 bases and J by 3 bases, with 22 bases between them. CDR1 and CDR2 (germline): LNHDA, SQIVND (reference sequence). The authors isolated CD4+ T cells after roughly 10 days of culture. Concerning this clone: Its target is not known.

The TCR sequence derives from a human donor who received a COVID-19 vaccine. The rearrangement links TRBV19 to TRBJ1-2; the D gene is possibly TRBD1 (5 bases). The input for sequencing was CD4+ T cells from PBMCs cultured without peptide, taken before COVID-19 vaccination. The CDR3 DNA sequence: TGTGCCAGTCAAATGGGGAGGTTTGGGACTGACTATGGCTACACCTTC. Translating gives CASQMGRFGTDYGYTF. The full variable domain, rest sourced from reference TRBV19 and TRBJ1-2, is DGGITQSPKYLFRKEGQNVTLSCEQNLNHDAMYWYRQDPGQGLRLIYYSQIVNDFQKGDIAEGYSVSREKKESFPLTVTSAQKNPTAFYLCASQMGRFGTDYGYTFGSGTRLTVV.